The sequence of this T cell receptor (beta chain) was determined in a study of blood T cell repertoires in COVID-19. Trimming cost V 1 base and J 7 bases, with 8 bases left between them. This CDR3 is 14 amino acids long. The germline V gene has CDR1 LGHDT and CDR2 YNNKEL (reference sequence). Profiled with immunoSEQ multiplex PCR; TCRdb holds only in-frame clones, not every one. Here the sample spans approximately 500,000 clones, about 88% being singletons. Patients in Seattle were enrolled during active infection, then followed longitudinally. The rearrangement joins TRBV3-1 (or the pseudogene TRBV3-2) to TRBJ1-6; D gene ambiguous. The specimen sequenced was peripheral blood. This receptor was obtained from a woman in her forties or fifties with COVID-19, enrolled during active disease. The CDR3 loop reads CASSQGGTNSPLHF. CDR3 in DNA: TGTGCCAGCAGCCAAGGCGGTACCAATTCACCCCTCCACTTT.